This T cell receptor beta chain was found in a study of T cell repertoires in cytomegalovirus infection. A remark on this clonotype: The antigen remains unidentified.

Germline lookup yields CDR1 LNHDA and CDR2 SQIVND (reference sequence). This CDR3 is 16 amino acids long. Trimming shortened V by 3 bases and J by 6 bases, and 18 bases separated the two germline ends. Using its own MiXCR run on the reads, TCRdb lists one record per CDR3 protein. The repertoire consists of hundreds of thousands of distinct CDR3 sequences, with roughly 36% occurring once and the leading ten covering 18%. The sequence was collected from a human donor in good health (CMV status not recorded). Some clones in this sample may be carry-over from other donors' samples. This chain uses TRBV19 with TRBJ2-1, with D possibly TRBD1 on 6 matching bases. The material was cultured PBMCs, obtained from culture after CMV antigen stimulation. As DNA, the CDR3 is TGTGCCAGTAGTATGCCCGGACAGCAAACATTCAATGAGCAGTTCTTC. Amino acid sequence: CASSMPGQQTFNEQFF. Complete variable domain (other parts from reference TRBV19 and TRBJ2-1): DGGITQSPKYLFRKEGQNVTLSCEQNLNHDAMYWYRQDPGQGLRLIYYSQIVNDFQKGDIAEGYSVSREKKESFPLTVTSAQKNPTAFYLCASSMPGQQTFNEQFFGPGTRLTVL.